These 22 T cell receptor beta chains were sequenced from one sample in a study of tissue T cells after allogeneic stem cell transplantation. Method: immunoSEQ multiplex PCR; TCRdb's copy keeps in-frame clones and lacks some. The data show approximately 45,000 clones, roughly 92% seen once. The sample was blood, taken before transplantation. The receptor source for this set is a woman aged 40-69 years who later had graft-versus-host disease after an allogeneic stem cell transplant.

This chain joins TRBV11-3 and TRBJ2-2, with 7 positions matching TRBD2. Germline CDR1 reads SGHNT; CDR2 reads YENEEA. The CDR3 is made up of 18 amino acids. V was clipped by 1 base and J by 5 bases; unmatched bases: 13. CDR3 nucleotide sequence: TGTGCCAGCAGCTTAGCACCAGGAGCTAGCGGTAAAACCGGGGAGCTGTTTTTT. Protein: CASSLAPGASGKTGELFF.

This chain links TRBV24-1 with TRBJ2-1, with a tentative D call TRBD1 (5 bases). V was trimmed by 7 bases and J by 7 bases, leaving 7 bases between them. The CDR3 length is 11 residues. Germline values: CDR1 KGHDR, CDR2 SFDVKD. CDR3 sequence (DNA): TGTGCCACCAGACAGGATAATGAGCAGTTCTTC. This translates into CATRQDNEQFF.

This clone appeared a few times. V gene TRBV6-1 combines with J gene TRBJ2-1; 7 nucleotides align to TRBD2. Germline CDR1 reads MNHNS; CDR2 reads SASEGT. This CDR3 is 15 amino acids long. The V gene end was trimmed by 2 bases and the J gene end by 0 bases; junction bases not matched to a gene: 1. CDR3 sequence reads: CASSELAVSYNEQFF. DNA of the CDR3: TGTGCCAGCAGTGAACTAGCGGTCTCCTACAATGAGCAGTTCTTC.

This chain joins TRBV4-3 and TRBJ2-5; no clear D. CDR1 is LGHNA, CDR2 YSLEER, per germline. V shed 0 bases and J shed 7 bases, with 18 bases lying between them. The CDR3 runs to 16 residues. The CDR3: CASSQDFGPLVGTQYF. CDR3 DNA: TGCGCCAGCAGCCAAGATTTTGGCCCGTTGGTTGGGACCCAGTACTTC.

On this clone: At one boundary the junction diverges from the germline segment, which might be a read error. The genes are TRBV6-5 and TRBJ1-1; unclear D gene. CDR3 length equals 14 residues. Germline V gives CDR1 MNHEY, CDR2 SVGAGI. CDR3 nucleotides: TGTGCCAGCAATTCCGGGTCCATGAACCCTGAAGCTTTCTTT. Protein: CASNSGSMNPEAFF.

V is TRBV3-1 (or the pseudogene TRBV3-2) and J is TRBJ2-1, with a tentative D call TRBD1 (6 bases). This CDR3 is built from 11 residues. Looked up from germline, CDR1 is LGHDT and CDR2 is YNNKEL (reference sequence). V was trimmed by 8 bases and J by 6 bases, leaving 8 bases between them. The CDR3 nucleotides read TGTGCCAGCGAGGGGGTCAATGAGCAGTTCTTC. Encoded protein: CASEGVNEQFF.

The chain links TRBV25-1 to TRBJ2-1; 8 nucleotides agree with TRBD1. This CDR3 has 15 residues. Germline trimming cut 4 bases from V and 8 bases from J; bases unmatched to any gene: 10. The V gene's germline CDR1 is MGHDK and CDR2 SYGVNS. CDR3 sequence reads: CASSAQGAILHEQFF. In DNA form, the CDR3 reads TGTGCCAGCAGTGCCCAGGGGGCAATTCTTCATGAGCAGTTCTTC.

J is TRBJ2-5 and V is TRBV7-8; D might be TRBD1 or TRBD2, each matching 5 bases. The CDR3 covers 16 residues. Per the germline V gene, CDR1 is SGHVS and CDR2 is FQNEAQ. V gave up 2 bases and J gave up 2 bases, with 15 bases separating them. CDR3 in DNA: TGTGCCAGCAGCTTAACGGCCGGGACCAGACAAGAGACCCAGTACTTC. This gives the protein CASSLTAGTRQETQYF.

This chain uses TRBV3-1 (or the pseudogene TRBV3-2) with TRBJ2-3; D remains ambiguous. Germline assignment: CDR1 LGHDT and CDR2 YNNKEL (reference sequence). CDR3 length equals 15 residues. Trimming pared 0 bases from V and 0 bases from J, leaving 7 bases between. The CDR3 protein is CASSQELHSTDTQYF. CDR3 DNA: TGTGCCAGCAGCCAAGAACTCCATAGCACAGATACGCAGTATTTT.

This clone was observed once. The V gene is TRBV5-6, the J gene TRBJ2-7, with 7 bases that match TRBD2. The V segment lost 7 bases and the J segment 0 bases; nucleotides outside the gene matches: 1. The CDR3 totals 12 residues. In germline, CDR1 is SGHDT, CDR2 YYEEEE. The CDR3, as DNA: TGTGCCAGCGGCGGGAGCTCCTACGAGCAGTACTTC. As protein: CASGGSSYEQYF.

This chain connects TRBV29-1 to TRBJ1-2; 7 positions agree with TRBD1. J was trimmed by 4 bases and V by 4 bases; bases with no gene match: 9. The CDR3 runs to 14 residues. Looked up from germline, CDR1 is SQVTM and CDR2 is ANQGSEA. The CDR3 coding sequence is TGCAGCGTTGTCCACCGGGACAGCCCCTATGGCTACACCTTC. Its translation: CSVVHRDSPYGYTF.

V usage is TRBV7-2 and J usage is TRBJ1-2, with TRBD1 matching over 10 bases. Looked up from germline, CDR1 is SGHTA and CDR2 is FQGNSA. V shed 4 bases, J shed 7 bases, and the junction held 3 bases outside the gene matches. This CDR3 spans 13 amino acids. This CDR3 is CASSSTGGGGYTF. CDR3 DNA: TGTGCCAGCAGCTCGACAGGGGGCGGTGGCTACACCTTC.

The V gene is TRBV14, the J gene TRBJ2-2, with D perhaps TRBD1 or TRBD2 (6 bases each). The V gene lost 2 bases and the J gene lost 4 bases, with 11 bases spanning the gap. The CDR3 has 15 amino acids. Germline V gene sequence: CDR1 SGHDN, CDR2 FVKESK. Written as DNA, the CDR3 is TGTGCCAGCAGCCAACTCAGGGGAGGCACCGGGGAGCTGTTTTTT. Protein sequence: CASSQLRGGTGELFF.

V gene TRBV5-4 combines with J gene TRBJ1-2, with 8 bases fitting TRBD1. The CDR3 length is 14 residues. The germline V gene has CDR1 SGHNT and CDR2 YYREEE (reference sequence). V gave up 4 bases and J gave up 5 bases; unmatched junction bases: 7. Here the CDR3 reads CASSTRTGLYGYTF. CDR3 coding DNA: TGTGCCAGCAGCACCCGGACAGGGTTATATGGCTACACCTTC.

V and J are TRBV12-5 and TRBJ2-2; possible D gene TRBD2, 6 bases. CDR1 is LGHNT and CDR2 is FRNRAP in the germline V gene. V was pared by 6 bases and J by 4 bases, with 15 bases between. The CDR3 is 15 residues long. In nucleotides, the CDR3 is TGTGCTAGTGGCATAGCGGCCCGGACCACCGGGGAGCTGTTTTTT. Its protein product is CASGIAARTTGELFF.

This clone was observed once. The chain joins TRBV4-1 to TRBJ2-2, with 11 bases aligning to TRBD1. CDR1 is MGHRA, CDR2 YSYEKL, per germline. Losses at the gene ends were 6 bases for V and 4 bases for J; bases not matched to a gene: 10. The length of the CDR3 is 17 residues. DNA of the CDR3: TGCGCCAGCAGAATAGGACAGGGGGCTTTGTTCACCGGGGAGCTGTTTTTT. Translation gives CASRIGQGALFTGELFF.

The genes are TRBV2 and TRBJ2-1, with 10 bases identical to TRBD2. Germline assignment: CDR1 SNHLY and CDR2 FYNNEI. Germline trimming cut 4 bases from V and 6 bases from J; bases unmatched to any gene: 6. The CDR3 is 15 amino acids. CDR3 residues: CASSVGLAGVNEQFF. The CDR3 DNA reads TGTGCCAGCAGTGTCGGGCTAGCGGGAGTCAATGAGCAGTTCTTC.

J is TRBJ2-1 and V is TRBV24-1; D perhaps matches TRBD2 (5 bases). Germline V lookup: CDR1 KGHDR, CDR2 SFDVKD. This CDR3 contains 15 residues. Trimming left V 4 bases short and J 4 bases short, with 13 bases between. The CDR3 sequence is CATSEGGSAYNEQFF. The CDR3 DNA reads as TGTGCCACCAGTGAGGGTGGTAGCGCTTACAATGAGCAGTTCTTC.

The genes are TRBV19 and TRBJ1-1; D ambiguous. The germline gives CDR1 LNHDA, CDR2 SQIVND (reference sequence). This CDR3 has 12 amino acids. V gave up 3 bases and J gave up 5 bases, with 7 bases separating them. CDR3 loop: CASSIPGTEAFF. The CDR3 nucleotides read TGTGCCAGTAGTATTCCCGGGACTGAAGCTTTCTTT.

The V call is TRBV4-3, the J call TRBJ2-2; TRBD2 matches at 15 bases. V gave up 4 bases and J gave up 3 bases; unmatched junction bases: 6. This CDR3 is 18 amino acids long. The germline gives CDR1 LGHNA, CDR2 YSLEER. The CDR3 nucleotides read TGCGCCAGCAGCCCCGGACTAGCGGGAGGGCCAGACACCGGGGAGCTGTTTTTT. Translation gives CASSPGLAGGPDTGELFF.

V gene TRBV9 combines with J gene TRBJ2-5; 12 bases align to TRBD2. This CDR3 region has 15 residues. Germline lookup yields CDR1 SGDLS and CDR2 YYNGEE. After removal of 4 bases from V and 0 bases from J, the junction contained 1 base not matched to a gene. Here the CDR3 DNA reads TGTGCCAGCAGCCTAGCGGGAGGGTACCAAGAGACCCAGTACTTC. As protein: CASSLAGGYQETQYF.

This clone has just a few counts. The chain uses TRBV2 and TRBJ1-1; TRBD1 is a possible D gene (6 bases). Trimming cost V 4 bases and J 1 base, with 13 bases left between them. CDR3 length equals 15 residues. CDR1 SNHLY and CDR2 FYNNEI come from the germline V gene. The CDR3: CASSADSLRNTEAFF. The CDR3 DNA reads TGTGCCAGCAGTGCGGACAGTTTAAGGAACACTGAAGCTTTCTTT.